One sample yielded the 5 T cell receptor beta chains listed below, sequenced in a study of shared clonotypes between healthy human individuals. The table came from immunoSEQ multiplex PCR; TCRdb's copy has only in-frame clones and leaves some out. The sample carries some 790,000 clones, about two thirds recorded once. The sequenced sample consisted of memory CD4+ T cells sorted from blood. The subset is: CD45RA-negative fraction. The receptors were sampled from a woman in her thirties in good health.

At least ten counts were recorded for this clone. The chain has TRBV2 and TRBJ2-7; 13 positions match TRBD2. V shed 6 bases and J 5 bases; nucleotides not matched to a gene: 7. Germline V CDR1 and CDR2: SNHLY, FYNNEI. The CDR3 spans 15 residues. The CDR3 coding sequence is TGTGCCAGCAGCCTCGGGACTAGCGGGACCCACGAGCAGTACTTC. This encodes CASSLGTSGTHEQYF. Drawing the rest from reference TRBV2 and TRBJ2-7, the complete variable domain is EPEVTQTPSHQVTQMGQEVILRCVPISNHLYFYWYRQILGQKVEFLVSFYNNEISEKSEIFDDQFSVERPDGSNFTLKIRSTKLEDSAMYFCASSLGTSGTHEQYFGPGTRLTVT.

This chain links TRBV6-1 with TRBJ1-2, with D unresolved. Germline V CDR1 and CDR2: MNHNS, SASEGT. The CDR3 has 13 residues. V was pared by 2 bases and J by 4 bases, with 8 bases between. CDR3 sequence: CASSEMSFYGYTF. CDR3 bases: TGTGCCAGCAGTGAAATGAGTTTCTATGGCTACACCTTC.

V usage is TRBV19 and J usage is TRBJ1-2; D may be TRBD1 (6 bases). V lost 4 bases to trimming and J lost 7 bases, with 16 bases between them. This CDR3 has 14 residues. Germline lookup yields CDR1 LNHDA and CDR2 SQIVND (reference sequence). CDR3 loop: CASSNYPTGSGYTF. DNA of the CDR3: TGTGCCAGTAGTAATTATCCAACAGGGAGTGGCTACACCTTC. The full variable domain, in which reference TRBV19 and TRBJ1-2 provide the parts outside the CDR3, is DGGITQSPKYLFRKEGQNVTLSCEQNLNHDAMYWYRQDPGQGLRLIYYSQIVNDFQKGDIAEGYSVSREKKESFPLTVTSAQKNPTAFYLCASSNYPTGSGYTFGSGTRLTVV.

This clone showed up many times. The J gene is TRBJ2-7, the V gene TRBV7-2, with TRBD2 as a possible D gene (5 bases). This CDR3 region has 14 residues. CDR1 and CDR2 (germline): SGHTA, FQGNSA. V lost 4 bases to trimming and J lost 9 bases, with 19 bases between them. This chain's CDR3 is CASSSLPSAGVQYF. The CDR3, as DNA: TGTGCCAGCAGCTCCCTCCCAAGTGCCGGGGTGCAGTACTTC.

This clone showed up many times. This chain links TRBV2 with TRBJ2-1; D remains unclear. The CDR3 is 16 amino acids. Trimming took 4 bases from V and 0 from J, leaving 13 bases between them. CDR1 is SNHLY, CDR2 FYNNEI, per germline. The CDR3, as DNA: TGTGCCAGCAGTGTCCTGGGTCCGAGCTCCTACAATGAGCAGTTCTTC. It codes for CASSVLGPSSYNEQFF.